This T cell receptor (beta chain) emerged from a study of shared clonotypes between healthy human individuals. Germline CDR1 is MNHNY and CDR2 is SVGAGI (reference sequence). V was trimmed by 1 base and J by 0 bases, leaving 10 bases between them. The CDR3 loop spans 15 amino acids. Profiling relied on immunoSEQ multiplex PCR, and the TCRdb table lists in-frame clones only, not all of them. This repertoire shows some 1,600,000 clones, 95% to 99% found once; its top ten account for around 0.45%. This TCR was recovered from a man aged 25-40 years in good health. Sequenced sample: naive CD4+ T cells sorted from blood. The subset: CD45RA+ positively selected. The V gene is TRBV6-6, the J gene TRBJ2-7; weak D call: TRBD1 (6 bases). In DNA form, the CDR3 reads TGTGCCAGCAGTTACTTAGGGGGTAGCTCCTACGAGCAGTACTTC. The encoded protein is CASSYLGGSSYEQYF.